Listed below are T cell receptor beta chains from one sample, sequenced in a study of blood T cell repertoires in COVID-19. Profiling relied on immunoSEQ multiplex PCR, and the TCRdb table lists in-frame clones only, not all of them. The sample shows 210,000 or so clones, around 87% of them seen only once. The specimen was peripheral blood. All receptors come from a man in his fifties or sixties with acute or convalescent COVID-19. The CDR3 runs from the conserved cysteine through the conserved F or W. A D gene is named only where the DNA matches it firmly. Only some rows state a clone size, as once, few, many or a class for expanded clones.

d_gene	v_gene	len	abundance	j_gene	CDR3aa	CDR3nt
.	TRBV6-5	14	.	TRBJ1-6	CASSLQMYNSPLHF	TGTGCCAGCAGTTTACAGATGTATAATTCACCCCTCCACTTT
.	TRBV28	13	.	TRBJ1-1	CASSSGQRGKAFF	TGTGCCAGCAGTTCCGGACAGCGGGGGAAAGCTTTCTTT
.	TRBV20-1	14	once	TRBJ2-1	CSASQGVSYNEQFF	TGCAGTGCTAGTCAGGGTGTATCGTACAATGAGCAGTTCTTC
TRBD1	TRBV4-1	15	.	TRBJ2-5	CASSQGQGPQETQYF	TGCGCCAGCAGCCAAGGACAGGGGCCCCAAGAGACCCAGTACTTC
TRBD1	TRBV15	14	.	TRBJ1-4	CATSFDRVHEKLFF	TGTGCCACCAGCTTTGACAGGGTTCATGAAAAACTGTTTTTT
.	TRBV4-3	15	once	TRBJ1-2	CASSQDYGGRAGYTF	TGCGCCAGCAGCCAAGACTACGGGGGGAGGGCTGGCTACACCTTC
.	TRBV30	13	.	TRBJ2-3	CAWVRAATDTQYF	TGTGCCTGGGTGAGGGCAGCCACAGATACGCAGTATTTT
TRBD1	TRBV19	15	.	TRBJ2-2	CASSDRDRPTGELFF	TGTGCCAGTAGTGACCGGGACAGACCGACCGGGGAGCTGTTTTTT
.	TRBV5-5	15	.	TRBJ1-1	CASNQGSYMNTEAFF	TGTGCCAGCAACCAGGGGTCTTATATGAACACTGAAGCTTTCTTT
TRBD1	TRBV5-4	15	.	TRBJ2-2	CASSQNRGDTGELFF	TGTGCCAGCAGCCAGAACAGGGGGGATACCGGGGAGCTGTTTTTT
TRBD2	TRBV2	16	.	TRBJ2-3	CASSRGLAARGDTQYF	TGTGCCAGCAGTCGGGGACTAGCGGCCAGGGGAGATACGCAGTATTTT
.	TRBV11-1	14	few	TRBJ1-6	CASSLWQANSPLHF	TGTGCCAGCAGCTTATGGCAGGCTAATTCACCCCTCCACTTT
.	TRBV9	17	once	TRBJ1-2	CASSAVPTGYGNYGYTF	TGTGCCAGCAGCGCAGTACCCACAGGGTACGGAAACTATGGCTACACCTTC
TRBD2	TRBV20-1	15	once	TRBJ2-5	CSASRTSGTKETQYF	TGCAGTGCTAGTCGGACTAGCGGGACAAAAGAGACCCAGTACTTC
TRBD2	TRBV3-1/TRBV3-2	16	.	TRBJ2-5	CASSQMPGLAAETQYF	TGTGCCAGCAGCCAAATGCCGGGACTAGCGGCGGAGACCCAGTACTTC
.	TRBV18	18	.	TRBJ1-1	CASSPTAGSKAMNTEAFF	TGTGCCAGCTCACCGACGGCAGGGTCAAAGGCCATGAACACTGAAGCTTTCTTT
.	TRBV7-2	15	.	TRBJ2-3	CASSLLWTSTDTQYF	TGTGCCAGCAGCTTATTATGGACTAGCACAGATACGCAGTATTTT
.	TRBV9	12	few	TRBJ1-6	CASSVSNSPLHF	TGTGCCAGCAGCGTCAGTAATTCACCCCTCCACTTT
TRBD1	TRBV3-1/TRBV3-2	15	.	TRBJ2-5	CASSHGTGGTETQYF	TGTGCCAGCAGCCATGGGACAGGCGGTACCGAGACCCAGTACTTC
TRBD2	TRBV29-1	12	few	TRBJ2-1	CSVGTSADEQFF	TGCAGCGTGGGGACTAGCGCCGATGAGCAGTTCTTC
.	TRBV7-9	16	once	TRBJ1-2	CASSLEGGRTNYGYTF	TGTGCCAGCAGCTTAGAGGGGGGGAGGACTAACTATGGCTACACCTTC
.	TRBV29-1	14	.	TRBJ1-3	CSVAAGSAGNTIYF	TGCAGCGTTGCGGCAGGGTCGGCTGGAAACACCATATATTTT
TRBD2	TRBV10-3	18	.	TRBJ2-2	CAISETPPGLAVPRELFF	TGTGCCATCAGTGAGACCCCTCCGGGACTAGCGGTTCCTCGGGAGCTGTTTTTT
TRBD1	TRBV2	14	.	TRBJ1-1	CASRGDSMLAEAFF	TGTGCCAGCAGAGGGGACAGTATGCTAGCTGAAGCTTTCTTT
.	TRBV3-1/TRBV3-2	17	.	TRBJ1-1	CASSQGQGVLMNTEAFF	TGTGCCAGCAGCCAGGGGCAGGGCGTACTCATGAACACTGAAGCTTTCTTT
TRBD2	TRBV5-8	17	.	TRBJ2-1	CASSLDPSGRDYNEQFF	TGTGCCAGCAGCTTGGACCCTAGCGGGAGGGATTACAATGAGCAGTTCTTC
TRBD2	TRBV7-3	15	.	TRBJ2-1	CASSGGLAGYNEQFF	TGTGCCAGCAGCGGGGGACTAGCGGGGTACAATGAGCAGTTCTTC
TRBD1	TRBV10-3	20	.	TRBJ2-2	CAISESGQGRYDSNTGELFF	TGTGCCATCAGTGAGTCAGGACAGGGGCGATACGATTCGAACACCGGGGAGCTGTTTTTT
.	TRBV6-5	15	.	TRBJ2-7	CASRGWGRGHDEQYF	TGTGCCAGCAGGGGGTGGGGCAGGGGACACGACGAGCAGTACTTC
.	TRBV5-4	16	.	TRBJ1-6	CASSPDLSSYNSPLHF	TGTGCCAGCAGCCCGGACTTGAGCTCCTATAATTCACCCCTCCACTTT
.	TRBV5-1	12	.	TRBJ2-5	CASSSGEETQYF	TGCGCCAGCAGCTCAGGGGAAGAGACCCAGTACTTC
TRBD2	TRBV27	17	.	TRBJ2-5	CASSFSHSGTSAKTQYF	TGTGCCAGCAGTTTCTCCCACTCCGGGACTAGCGCCAAGACCCAGTACTTC